This T cell receptor (beta chain) was sequenced during a study of blood T cells in healthy people across ages. Background on the study: Researchers report that template switching captured about one barcoded beta molecule per two T cells. Study-level points and caveats: Versus aged donors, long-lived donors had higher diversity and more naive CD4+ cells.

This clonotype was counted only a few times. Its antigen remains unidentified. Looked up from germline, CDR1 is SGHAT and CDR2 is FQNNGV. The CDR3 totals 14 residues. Trimming removed 4 bases from V and 8 bases from J, with 15 bases in between. With a J-beta primer mix and a sample-barcoded 5' primer, a second PCR ran 7 to 11 cycles. Each cDNA molecule was tagged by a template-switch adaptor with 12 random nucleotides. Each CDR3 protein gets one entry after TCRdb re-called the 5' RACE reads with MiXCR. This table has 2 million or so distinct CDR3 sequences, around half appearing once. The clonotype was recovered from a woman aged 40-49 years in good health. The sequenced sample consisted of blood. The chain joins TRBV11-2 to TRBJ2-1; no reliable D call. The CDR3 spells CASSSSRKVDEQFF. In DNA form, the CDR3 reads TGTGCCAGCAGCTCCTCTCGGAAAGTCGATGAGCAGTTCTTC.